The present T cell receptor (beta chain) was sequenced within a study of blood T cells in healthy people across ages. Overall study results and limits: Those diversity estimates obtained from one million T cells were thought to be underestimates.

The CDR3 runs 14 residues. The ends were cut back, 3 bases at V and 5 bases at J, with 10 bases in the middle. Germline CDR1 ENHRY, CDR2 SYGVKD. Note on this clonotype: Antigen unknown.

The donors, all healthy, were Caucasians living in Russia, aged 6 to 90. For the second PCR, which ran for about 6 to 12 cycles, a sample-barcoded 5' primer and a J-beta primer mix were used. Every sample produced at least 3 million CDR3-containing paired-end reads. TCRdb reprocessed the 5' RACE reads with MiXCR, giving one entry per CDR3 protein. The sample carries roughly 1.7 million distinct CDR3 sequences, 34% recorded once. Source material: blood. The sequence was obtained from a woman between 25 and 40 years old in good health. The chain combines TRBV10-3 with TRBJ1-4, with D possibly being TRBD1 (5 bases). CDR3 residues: CAISDVRTNEKLFF. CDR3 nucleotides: TGTGCCATCAGTGATGTAAGGACAAATGAAAAACTGTTTTTT.